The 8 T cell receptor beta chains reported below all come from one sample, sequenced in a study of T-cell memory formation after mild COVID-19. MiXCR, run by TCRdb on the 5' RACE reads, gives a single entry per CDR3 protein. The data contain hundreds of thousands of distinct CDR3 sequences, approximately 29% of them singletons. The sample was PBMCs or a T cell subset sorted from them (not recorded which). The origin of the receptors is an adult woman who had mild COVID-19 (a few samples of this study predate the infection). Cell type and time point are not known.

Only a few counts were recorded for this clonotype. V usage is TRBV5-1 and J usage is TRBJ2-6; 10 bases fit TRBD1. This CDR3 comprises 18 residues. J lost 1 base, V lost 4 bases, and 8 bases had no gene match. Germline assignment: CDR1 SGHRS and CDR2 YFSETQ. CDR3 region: CASSLGQGSPSGANVLTF. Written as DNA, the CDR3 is TGCGCCAGCAGCCTGGGACAGGGGTCCCCGTCTGGGGCCAACGTCCTGACTTTC.

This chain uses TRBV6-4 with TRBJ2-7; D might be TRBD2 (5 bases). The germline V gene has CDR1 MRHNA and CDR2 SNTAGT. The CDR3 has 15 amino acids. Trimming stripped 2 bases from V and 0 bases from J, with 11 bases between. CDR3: CASSDGGRTSYEQYF. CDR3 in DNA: TGTGCCAGCAGTGACGGAGGAAGGACCTCCTACGAGCAGTACTTC.

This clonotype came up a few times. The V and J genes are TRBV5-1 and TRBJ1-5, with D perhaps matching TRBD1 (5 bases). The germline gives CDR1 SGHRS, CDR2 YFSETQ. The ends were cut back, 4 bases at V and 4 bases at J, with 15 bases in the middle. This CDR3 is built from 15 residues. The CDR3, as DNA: TGCGCCAGCAGCCCCCGGGGCTCCATTAATCAGCCCCAGCATTTT. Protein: CASSPRGSINQPQHF.

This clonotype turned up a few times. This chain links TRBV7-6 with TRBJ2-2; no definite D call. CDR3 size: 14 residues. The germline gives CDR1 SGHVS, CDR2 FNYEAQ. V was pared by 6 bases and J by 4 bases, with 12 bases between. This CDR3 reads CASRLNRATGELFF. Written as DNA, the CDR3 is TGTGCCAGCAGATTAAATAGGGCCACCGGGGAGCTGTTTTTT.

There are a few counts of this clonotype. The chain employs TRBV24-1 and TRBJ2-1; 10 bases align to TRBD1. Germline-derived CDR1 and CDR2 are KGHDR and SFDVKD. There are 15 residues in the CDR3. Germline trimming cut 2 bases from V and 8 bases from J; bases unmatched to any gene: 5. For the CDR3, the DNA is TGTGCCACCAGTGATTCGGGACAGGGGCGTCATGAGCAGTTCTTC. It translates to CATSDSGQGRHEQFF.

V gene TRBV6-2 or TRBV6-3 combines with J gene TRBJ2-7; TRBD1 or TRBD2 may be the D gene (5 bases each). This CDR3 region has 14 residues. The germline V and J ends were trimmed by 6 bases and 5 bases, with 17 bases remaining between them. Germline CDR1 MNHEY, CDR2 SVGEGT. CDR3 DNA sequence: TGTGCCAGCAGCCTCCGGGTTGGGGGAGACGAGCAGTACTTC. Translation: CASSLRVGGDEQYF.

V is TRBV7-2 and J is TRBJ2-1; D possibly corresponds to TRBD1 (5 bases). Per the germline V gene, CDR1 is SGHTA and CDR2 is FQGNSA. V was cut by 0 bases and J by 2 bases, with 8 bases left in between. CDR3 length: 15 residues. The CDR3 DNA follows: TGTGCCAGCAGCTTAGCGGGGCCAACCTACAATGAGCAGTTCTTC. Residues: CASSLAGPTYNEQFF.

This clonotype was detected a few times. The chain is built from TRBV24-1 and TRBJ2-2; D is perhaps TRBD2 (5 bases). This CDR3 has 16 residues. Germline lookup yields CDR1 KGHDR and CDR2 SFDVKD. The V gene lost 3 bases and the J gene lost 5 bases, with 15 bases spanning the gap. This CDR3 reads CATSDRGGHETGELFF. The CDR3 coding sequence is TGTGCCACCAGTGATCGCGGAGGCCATGAGACCGGGGAGCTGTTTTTT.